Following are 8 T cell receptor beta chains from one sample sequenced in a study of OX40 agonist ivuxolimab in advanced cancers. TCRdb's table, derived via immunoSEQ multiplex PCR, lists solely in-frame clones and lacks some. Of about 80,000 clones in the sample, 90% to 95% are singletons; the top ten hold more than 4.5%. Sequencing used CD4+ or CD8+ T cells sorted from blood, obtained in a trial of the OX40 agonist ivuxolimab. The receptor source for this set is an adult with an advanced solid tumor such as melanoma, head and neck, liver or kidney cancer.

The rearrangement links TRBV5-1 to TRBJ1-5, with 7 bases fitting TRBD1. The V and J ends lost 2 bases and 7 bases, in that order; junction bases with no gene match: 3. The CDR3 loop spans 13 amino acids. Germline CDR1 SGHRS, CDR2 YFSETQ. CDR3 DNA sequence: TGCGCCAGCAGCTTAGGGGGCGAACAGCCCCAGCATTTT. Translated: CASSLGGEQPQHF.

The CDR3 DNA reads as TGTGCCAGCAGCGTCGGTATGGGCGGGGAGCTGTTTTTT. Encoded protein: CASSVGMGGELFF. The rearrangement uses TRBV9 and TRBJ2-2; D unclear. V was clipped by 2 bases and J by 7 bases, with 9 bases between them. This CDR3 is built from 13 residues. The germline V gene encodes CDR1 SGDLS and CDR2 YYNGEE.

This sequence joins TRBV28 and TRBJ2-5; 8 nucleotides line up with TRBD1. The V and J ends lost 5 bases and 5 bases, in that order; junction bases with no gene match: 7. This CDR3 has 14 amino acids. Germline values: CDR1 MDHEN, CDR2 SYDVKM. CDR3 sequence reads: CASSRQGTRETQYF. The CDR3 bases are TGTGCCAGCAGTCGACAGGGGACTCGGGAGACCCAGTACTTC.

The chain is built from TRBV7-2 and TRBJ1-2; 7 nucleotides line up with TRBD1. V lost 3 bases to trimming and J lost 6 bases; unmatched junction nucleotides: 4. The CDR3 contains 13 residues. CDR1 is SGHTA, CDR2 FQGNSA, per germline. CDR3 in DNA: TGTGCCAGCAGCTTTTCAGGGGGTGATGGCTACACCTTC. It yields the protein CASSFSGGDGYTF.

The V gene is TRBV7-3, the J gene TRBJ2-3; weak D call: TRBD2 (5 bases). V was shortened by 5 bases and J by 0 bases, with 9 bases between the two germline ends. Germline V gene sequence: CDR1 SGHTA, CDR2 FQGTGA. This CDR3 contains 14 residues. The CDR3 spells CASSRRLSTDTQYF. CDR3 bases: TGTGCCAGCAGCCGCAGACTAAGCACAGATACGCAGTATTTT.

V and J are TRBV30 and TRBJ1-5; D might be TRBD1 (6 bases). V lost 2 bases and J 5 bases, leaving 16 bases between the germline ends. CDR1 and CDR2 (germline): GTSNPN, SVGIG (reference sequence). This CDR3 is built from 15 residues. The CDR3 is CAWSTGTSGDQPQHF. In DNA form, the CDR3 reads TGTGCCTGGAGTACCGGGACATCAGGAGATCAGCCCCAGCATTTT.

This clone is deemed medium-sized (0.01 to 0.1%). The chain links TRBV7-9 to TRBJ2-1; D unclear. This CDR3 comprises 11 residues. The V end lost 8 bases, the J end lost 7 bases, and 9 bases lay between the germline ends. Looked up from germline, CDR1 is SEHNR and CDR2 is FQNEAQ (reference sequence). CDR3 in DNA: TGTGCCAGCGCTCTTACGAATGAGCAGTTCTTC. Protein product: CASALTNEQFF.

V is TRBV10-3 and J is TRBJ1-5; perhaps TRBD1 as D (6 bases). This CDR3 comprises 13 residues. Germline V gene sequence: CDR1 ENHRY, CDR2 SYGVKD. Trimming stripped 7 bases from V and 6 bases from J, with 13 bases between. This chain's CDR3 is CAIMGGAGQPQHF. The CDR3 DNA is TGTGCCATCATGGGGGGCGCGGGTCAGCCCCAGCATTTT.